Below, 19 T cell receptor beta chains from the same sample are listed, as sequenced in a study of shared clonotypes between healthy human individuals. The assay was immunoSEQ multiplex PCR, and TCRdb's table has in-frame clones only and misses some. The sample includes some 2,500,000 clones, over 85% of them seen just once. Sequences were obtained from naive CD4+ T cells from PBMCs. Regarding subset: CD45RA+ positively selected. All receptors come from a man aged 18 to 30 in good health. Some clones in this sample may be carry-over from other donors' samples.

This chain joins TRBV7-9 and TRBJ1-1; maybe TRBD1 (5 bases). V shed 4 bases and J shed 0 bases, with 12 bases lying between them. Germline V gives CDR1 SEHNR, CDR2 FQNEAQ (reference sequence). The CDR3 consists of 15 residues. The DNA for the CDR3 is TGTGCCAGCAGCTCAGCGGGACTCCTGAACACTGAAGCTTTCTTT. It translates to CASSSAGLLNTEAFF.

This sequence joins TRBV10-3 and TRBJ2-7, with a tentative D call TRBD2 (6 bases). Trimming stripped 2 bases from V and 4 bases from J, with 12 bases between. In germline, CDR1 is ENHRY, CDR2 SYGVKD. The CDR3 contains 14 residues. CDR3 loop: CAISERDGGYEQYF. The CDR3 DNA reads as TGTGCCATCAGTGAGCGGGACGGAGGGTACGAGCAGTACTTC.

The chain combines TRBV2 with TRBJ2-5; 7 nucleotides align to TRBD2. Trimming cost V 5 bases and J 0 bases; bases outside gene matches: 0. This CDR3 contains 13 residues. Germline loops: CDR1 SNHLY, CDR2 FYNNEI. CDR3 sequence reads: CASSSGNQETQYF. The CDR3 DNA follows: TGTGCCAGCAGTAGCGGGAACCAAGAGACCCAGTACTTC.

This clone was counted a single time. V gene TRBV7-2 combines with J gene TRBJ2-1; 10 bases agree with TRBD2. Germline V gene data show CDR1 as SGHTA and CDR2 as FQGNSA. CDR3 length: 17 residues. J lost 0 bases, V lost 5 bases, and 7 bases had no gene match. The DNA for the CDR3 is TGTGCCAGCAGCCTTAGCGGGAGGCCAAGCTCCTACAATGAGCAGTTCTTC. This codes for CASSLSGRPSSYNEQFF.

J is TRBJ2-3 and V is TRBV6-5; 13 bases agree with TRBD2. This CDR3 region has 15 residues. V lost 4 bases and J lost 13; bases outside the gene matches: 11. The germline gives CDR1 MNHEY, CDR2 SVGAGI. CDR3 sequence reads: CASSWTGTSGDTKYF. CDR3 in DNA: TGTGCCAGCAGTTGGACCGGGACTAGCGGGGATACTAAGTATTTT.

V usage is TRBV4-2 and J usage is TRBJ2-7, with D perhaps being TRBD1 or TRBD2 (6 bases each). In germline, CDR1 is LGHNA, CDR2 YNFKEQ. Trimming took off 1 base at V and 4 bases at J, with 14 bases between the two ends. The length of the CDR3 is 15 residues. This CDR3 reads CASSQGGAKFYEQYF. The CDR3, as DNA: TGTGCCAGCAGCCAAGGGGGGGCCAAGTTTTACGAGCAGTACTTC.

The genes are TRBV5-8 and TRBJ1-5; the match to TRBD1 covers 11 bases. Germline V gives CDR1 SGHTS, CDR2 YDEGEE. The junction had 4 bases not matched to a gene; V was cut back by 4 bases and J by 7 bases. The CDR3 loop spans 14 amino acids. The DNA of the CDR3 is TGTGCCAGCAGCCGGGACAGGGGGAACCAGCCCCAGCATTTT. It specifies CASSRDRGNQPQHF. Supplemented by reference TRBV5-8 and TRBJ1-5, the full variable domain reads EAGVTQSPTHLIKTRGQQATLRCSPISGHTSVYWYQQALGLGLQFLLWYDEGEERNRGNFPPRFSGRQFPNYSSELNVNALELEDSALYLCASSRDRGNQPQHFGDGTRLSIL.

V usage is TRBV5-5 and J usage is TRBJ2-2; D is possibly TRBD1 or TRBD2 (6 bases each). The CDR3 has 17 amino acids. Trimming cost V 6 bases and J 5 bases, with 23 bases left between them. Germline CDR1 is SGHKS and CDR2 is YYEKEE (reference sequence). This CDR3 is CASTTSPGGTNTGELFF. Written as DNA, the CDR3 is TGTGCCAGCACCACCTCCCCCGGGGGCACAAATACCGGGGAGCTGTTTTTT.

The V call is TRBV19, the J call TRBJ2-7; 9 nucleotides align to TRBD1. After removal of 5 bases from V and 7 bases from J, the junction contained 6 bases not matched to a gene. Germline values: CDR1 LNHDA, CDR2 SQIVND (reference sequence). CDR3 length: 13 amino acids. This CDR3 reads CASSQQGALEQYF. The CDR3, as DNA: TGTGCCAGTAGTCAACAGGGGGCGCTTGAGCAGTACTTC.

The genes are TRBV18 and TRBJ2-7, with a possible D match to TRBD1 (6 bases). Trimming cost V 6 bases and J 6 bases, with 18 bases left between them. This CDR3 has 14 residues. Germline assignment: CDR1 KGHSH and CDR2 LQKENI. The chain's CDR3 is CASSPLLGTFEQYF. CDR3 DNA: TGTGCCAGCTCCCCCCTTTTGGGGACATTCGAGCAGTACTTC.

This sequence joins TRBV5-1 and TRBJ2-1; D is unclear. V was clipped by 5 bases and J by 0 bases, with 21 bases between them. The CDR3 contains 18 residues. Germline CDR1 SGHRS, CDR2 YFSETQ. CDR3 loop: CASRRLPSQPSSYNEQFF. In DNA, the CDR3 is TGCGCCAGCAGACGACTCCCTTCGCAGCCGAGCTCCTACAATGAGCAGTTCTTC.

The chain is built from TRBV7-9 and TRBJ2-7, with 7 bases matching TRBD2. CDR1 and CDR2 from the germline V gene are SEHNR and FQNEAQ (reference sequence). This CDR3 is 15 amino acids long. V shed 5 bases, J shed 2 bases, and the junction held 9 bases outside the gene matches. The CDR3 reads CASSLGSGNTYEQYF. CDR3 nucleotides: TGTGCCAGCAGCCTAGGGAGCGGGAACACCTACGAGCAGTACTTC.

This clone was detected once. The same CDR3 can be traced to other DNA sequences in this sample. The chain joins TRBV5-4 to TRBJ1-1; D gene unclear. The CDR3 runs to 11 residues. V gave up 0 bases and J gave up 6 bases, with 3 bases separating them. Germline V gives CDR1 SGHNT, CDR2 YYREEE (reference sequence). The CDR3 bases are TGTGCCAGCAGCTTGGGTTCTGAAGCTTTCTTT. This sequence encodes CASSLGSEAFF.

The chain employs TRBV11-2 and TRBJ2-7, with 9 bases aligning to TRBD1. V gave up 6 bases and J gave up 5 bases; unmatched junction bases: 11. Germline assignment: CDR1 SGHAT and CDR2 FQNNGV. CDR3 length: 15 amino acids. The CDR3 sequence: CASSSMGDRVHEQYF. The CDR3 DNA is TGTGCCAGCAGTTCTATGGGGGACAGGGTACACGAGCAGTACTTC.

The genes are TRBV28 and TRBJ1-3; D gene unclear. Trimming removed 10 bases from V and 4 bases from J, with 14 bases in between. Germline loops: CDR1 MDHEN, CDR2 SYDVKM. The CDR3 consists of 13 residues. CDR3 region: CATETGGGNTIYF. CDR3 coding DNA: TGTGCCACCGAAACCGGAGGAGGAAACACCATATATTTT.

This chain connects TRBV28 to TRBJ1-5; unclear D gene. V lost 2 bases to trimming and J lost 2 bases, with 16 bases between them. The germline V gene has CDR1 MDHEN and CDR2 SYDVKM. There are 17 residues in the CDR3. The CDR3 coding sequence is TGTGCCAGCAGTTTAGGCGGCGCTCCCCCAGGCAATCAGCCCCAGCATTTT. This sequence encodes CASSLGGAPPGNQPQHF.

The V call is TRBV6-6, the J call TRBJ2-7, with D possibly being TRBD1 (5 bases). CDR3 length: 13 amino acids. CDR1 and CDR2 (germline): MNHNY, SVGAGI (reference sequence). V lost 10 bases and J 3 bases, leaving 16 bases between the germline ends. The CDR3 nucleotides are TGTGCCACACGCCCAGGGTTGGGCTACGAGCAGTACTTC. Translating gives CATRPGLGYEQYF.

The CDR3 DNA is TGCGCCAGCAGCTCCGGGACAGGTTTTGACACTGAAGCTTTCTTT. Translating it yields CASSSGTGFDTEAFF. The chain is built from TRBV5-1 and TRBJ1-1; 8 bases match TRBD1. The CDR3 has 15 residues. Trimming removed 3 bases from V and 3 bases from J; junction bases left unmatched: 7. CDR1 and CDR2 (germline): SGHRS, YFSETQ.

The J gene is TRBJ1-2, the V gene TRBV19, with D possibly TRBD1 on 6 matching bases. The CDR3 consists of 17 residues. Germline values: CDR1 LNHDA, CDR2 SQIVND (reference sequence). V dropped 3 bases and J dropped 3 bases, with 20 bases sitting between them. This chain's CDR3 is CASSINRDIRRDYGYTF. Written as DNA, the CDR3 is TGTGCCAGTAGTATCAACCGGGACATCAGACGGGACTATGGCTACACCTTC.